One sample yielded the 17 T cell receptor beta chains listed below, sequenced in a study of T cells in women clearing cervical HPV infection. Method: immunoSEQ multiplex PCR; TCRdb's copy keeps in-frame clones and lacks some. This sample's table has 45,000 to 55,000 clones. What was sequenced was blood buffy coat. Every receptor here comes from a woman aged 18-70 years with a cervical HPV16 infection that either progressed to CIN3+ or cleared (not recorded which).

As concerns this clone: The read comes to an end 3 residues before the CDR3 does, leaving the germline J gene to fill in the end. The V gene is TRBV10-3, the J gene TRBJ2-7; D is uncertain. In germline, CDR1 is ENHRY, CDR2 SYGVKD. V lost 0 bases to trimming and J lost 3 bases, with 18 bases between them. The CDR3 consists of 17 residues. The sequenced part of the CDR3 DNA is TGTGCCATCAGTGAGTCATCCCTAACCCGGTCCGACTACGAG. This translates into CAISESSLTRSDYE. The complete CDR3 protein is CAISESSLTRSDYEQYF.

For this clone: The observed sequence ends 3 residues before the CDR3 terminus, with the missing tail filled in from the germline J gene. The chain links TRBV7-9 to TRBJ2-3; 7 bases agree with TRBD2. CDR1 SEHNR and CDR2 FQNEAQ come from the germline V gene (reference sequence). V lost 8 bases, J lost 2 bases, and 10 bases stayed unmatched. The CDR3 extends over 15 amino acids. Partial CDR3 DNA: TGTGCCAGCTCGGCCTTGGGGGGGTTCACAGATACG. As protein: CASSALGGFTDT. In full, the CDR3 reads CASSALGGFTDTQYF. Drawing the rest from reference TRBV7-9 and TRBJ2-3, the complete variable domain is DTGVSQNPRHKITKRGQNVTFRCDPISEHNRLYWYRQTLGQGPEFLTYFQNEAQLEKSRLLSDRFSAERPKGSFSTLEIQRTEQGDSAMYLCASSALGGFTDTQYFGPGTRLTVL.

Of note for this clone: The read stops 3 residues short of the end of the CDR3; the missing end is completed from the germline J gene. V gene TRBV28 combines with J gene TRBJ2-7; 9 nucleotides match TRBD1. The CDR3 sequence is 14 residues long. Germline V lookup: CDR1 MDHEN, CDR2 SYDVKM. The J segment lost 2 bases and the V segment lost 6 bases, leaving 5 bases of the junction unmatched. The CDR3 loop reads CASRGQGSTYEQYF. The covered CDR3 bases are TGTGCCAGCAGGGGACAGGGTTCAACCTACGAG.

A remark on this clone: The DNA ends 3 residues before the CDR3 does, and the rest of the CDR3 is filled in from the germline J gene. This chain uses TRBV7-6 with TRBJ2-5; TRBD2 matches 8 bases. CDR1 is SGHVS and CDR2 is FNYEAQ in the germline V gene. The CDR3 runs to 15 residues. After removal of 4 bases from V and 5 bases from J, the junction contained 9 bases not matched to a gene. The DNA read from the CDR3 is TGTGCCAGCAGCTCCCCGGGGGGGCTGATGGAGACC. Translation gives CASSSPGGLMET. The full CDR3 is CASSSPGGLMETQYF.

Concerning this clone: The sequence runs out 3 residues before the end of the CDR3; the remainder is reconstructed from the germline J gene. V and J are TRBV14 and TRBJ2-4; 7 bases map to TRBD2. CDR3 length: 18 residues. CDR1 and CDR2 from the germline V gene are SGHDN and FVKESK. V was clipped by 1 base and J by 1 base; unmatched bases: 10. The CDR3 loop reads CASSQGSGGSGAKNIQYF. The CDR3 DNA, read in part, is TGTGCCAGCAGCCAAGGTTCGGGGGGATCAGGGGCCAAAAACATT.

About this clone: The CDR3 end falls 3 residues outside the read, so it is completed with the germline J gene. This chain connects TRBV5-1 to TRBJ1-1; a weak D match, TRBD1 (6 bases). V was trimmed by 4 bases and J by 4 bases, leaving 17 bases between them. The CDR3 is 15 amino acids. Germline V gene sequence: CDR1 SGHRS, CDR2 YFSETQ. The sequenced CDR3 bases are TGCGCCAGCAGCATGCTGGGGGGGCGGATCACTGAA. This codes for CASSMLGGRITE. The full-length CDR3 reads as CASSMLGGRITEAFF.

Turning to this clone: Read coverage stops 3 residues before the CDR3 terminus; the germline J gene supplies the remainder. V gene TRBV7-8 combines with J gene TRBJ2-1; no clear D. The germline CDR1 and CDR2 sequences are SGHVS and FQNEAQ. The V end lost 1 base, the J end lost 0 bases, and 7 bases lay between the germline ends. This CDR3 is 15 amino acids long. CDR3 sequence reads: CASSLEGFSYNEQFF. CDR3 bases read: TGTGCCAGCAGCTTAGAAGGGTTCTCCTACAATGAG.

Concerning this clone itself: The CDR3 end lies 3 residues beyond the end of the read and is filled in from the germline J gene. The chain carries TRBV7-2 and TRBJ1-1; the D gene is possibly TRBD1 (6 bases). CDR1 SGHTA and CDR2 FQGNSA come from the germline V gene. The CDR3 contains 15 residues. V was pared by 6 bases and J by 5 bases, with 19 bases between. CDR3 region: CASRRQVFSVTEAFF. CDR3 DNA (partial): TGTGCCAGCAGGCGACAGGTTTTCTCGGTTACTGAA. The full variable domain, completed using reference TRBV7-2 and TRBJ1-1, is GAGVSQSPSNKVTEKGKDVELRCDPISGHTALYWYRQSLGQGLEFLIYFQGNSAPDKSGLPSDRFSAERTGGSVSTLTIQRTQQEDSAVYLCASRRQVFSVTEAFFGQGTRLTVV.

About this clone: The CDR3 is cut off 3 residues early in the read; its end comes from the germline J gene. J is TRBJ2-7 and V is TRBV7-8, with 10 bases lining up with TRBD1. The CDR3 extends over 13 amino acids. Losses at the gene ends were 11 bases for V and 3 bases for J; bases not matched to a gene: 7. Germline-derived CDR1 and CDR2 are SGHVS and FQNEAQ. The CDR3 bases that were read are TGTGCCGTAGCCCGGGACAGGGGCTACGAG. This codes for CAVARDRGYE. The complete CDR3 protein is CAVARDRGYEQYF.

Points on this clone: The read ends 3 residues before the CDR3 terminus; that terminus is restored from the germline J gene. V gene TRBV7-9 combines with J gene TRBJ2-5, with D possibly matching TRBD2 (6 bases). CDR1 is SEHNR and CDR2 is FQNEAQ in the germline V gene (reference sequence). The CDR3 loop spans 14 amino acids. Deletions cut 2 bases from V and 5 bases from J, with 12 bases between. CDR3 DNA, as far as it was read: TGTGCCAGCAGCTTATATCGAGGGACTGAGACC. Protein product: CASSLYRGTET. The CDR3 in its entirety is CASSLYRGTETQYF.

For this clone: With the read ending 3 residues before the CDR3 end, the germline J gene is used to fill in that end. The chain recombines TRBV27 with TRBJ2-1; 7 nucleotides align to TRBD2. The trim removed 5 bases at V and 0 bases at J, leaving 4 bases unmatched. The CDR3 sequence is 15 residues long. CDR1 MNHEY and CDR2 SMNVEV come from the germline V gene (reference sequence). The CDR3 DNA, read in part, is TGTGCCAGCAGTCCCGGGACTACCTCCTACAATGAG. It translates to CASSPGTTSYNE. The full CDR3 sequence reads CASSPGTTSYNEQFF.

Here the CDR3 reads CASSTGTGNGYTF. The part of the CDR3 DNA that was read is TGTGCCAGCTCTACCGGGACAGGGAATGGC. The chain uses TRBV14 and TRBJ1-2; 9 positions agree with TRBD1. The DNA ends 3 residues before the CDR3 does, and the rest of the CDR3 is filled in from the germline J gene. Unmatched junction bases numbered 7, after V lost 8 bases and J lost 6 bases. CDR3 size: 13 residues. The germline gives CDR1 SGHDN, CDR2 FVKESK.

Comments on this clone: The CDR3 end falls 3 residues outside the read, so it is completed with the germline J gene. This sequence joins TRBV7-2 and TRBJ2-3; tentative D call: TRBD1 (5 bases). Germline V gene sequence: CDR1 SGHTA, CDR2 FQGNSA. The CDR3 covers 14 residues. This chain's CDR3 is CASTPGPLLGSQYF. CDR3 DNA (partial): TGTGCCAGCACCCCAGGGCCTCTATTGGGCTCG.

Note on this clone: The read ends 3 residues before the CDR3 terminus; that terminus is restored from the germline J gene. The chain recombines TRBV7-3 with TRBJ2-3, with 11 nucleotides matching TRBD2. The V gene's germline CDR1 is SGHTA and CDR2 FQGTGA. J lost 0 bases, V lost 0 bases, and 5 bases had no gene match. This CDR3 region has 18 residues. CDR3 DNA, as far as it was read: TGTGCCAGCAGCTTAACGGAAATAGCGGGGGGGAGCACAGATACG. Residues: CASSLTEIAGGSTDT. The entire CDR3 is CASSLTEIAGGSTDTQYF.

Details on this clone: The read terminates 3 residues before the CDR3 end, so the remaining end is supplied by the germline J gene. The chain has TRBV4-2 and TRBJ2-3, with unresolved D. This CDR3 is built from 15 residues. The V end was cut by 0 bases, the J end by 2 bases, with 9 bases between. Germline V gives CDR1 LGHNA, CDR2 YNFKEQ. The CDR3 bases that were read are TGTGCCAGCAGCCAAGAGATGGCATACACAGATACG. This gives the protein CASSQEMAYTDT. The full CDR3 sequence reads CASSQEMAYTDTQYF.

Points on this clone: The read terminates 3 residues ahead of where the CDR3 ends, so the germline J gene completes it. The chain uses TRBV30 and TRBJ2-3; 9 bases match TRBD2. CDR3 size: 16 residues. J was trimmed by 0 bases and V by 0 bases; bases with no gene match: 4. Germline CDR1 and CDR2: GTSNPN and SVGIG (reference sequence). CDR3 DNA, as far as it was read: TGTGCCTGGAGTGTAGGAGCGGGAGGTAGCACAGATACG. This gives the protein CAWSVGAGGSTDT. The CDR3 in full is CAWSVGAGGSTDTQYF.

Concerning this clone: With the read ending 3 residues before the CDR3 end, the germline J gene is used to fill in that end. This chain connects TRBV28 to TRBJ1-1, with D possibly matching TRBD1 (5 bases). With 4 bases removed from V and 5 bases from J, the gap between germline ends came to 23 bases. The CDR3 has 17 residues. Germline CDR1 is MDHEN and CDR2 is SYDVKM. The covered CDR3 bases are TGTGCCAGCAGTTCCGCGACTGAAGGAGGGACTGGGACTGAA. Translating gives CASSSATEGGTGTE. Given in full, the CDR3 is CASSSATEGGTGTEAFF. Variable domain in full (rest from reference TRBV28 and TRBJ1-1): DVKVTQSSRYLVKRTGEKVFLECVQDMDHENMFWYRQDPGLGLRLIYFSYDVKMKEKGDIPEGYSVSREKKERFSLILESASTNQTSMYLCASSSATEGGTGTEAFFGQGTRLTVV.